The entry below gives a single T cell receptor beta chain sequence along with its context. Assay used: immunoSEQ multiplex PCR; TCRdb lists only in-frame clones, some missing. The sample yields over 150,000 clones, approximately 86% seen once. The CDR3 length is 15 residues. Unmatched junction bases numbered 6, after V lost 6 bases and J lost 4 bases. The V gene's germline CDR1 is KGHSH and CDR2 LQKENI. The data are from a study of blood T cell repertoires in COVID-19. Study background: PBMCs, B-cell-depleted T cells, or T cells were the source of the cDNA or gDNA that made up the material.

V gene TRBV18 combines with J gene TRBJ2-1; 10 bases line up with TRBD1. The receptor comes from a man between 60 and 70 years old with COVID-19, enrolled during active disease. Material for sequencing was peripheral blood. The CDR3 sequence is CASSLDRGLYNEQFF. CDR3 nucleotide sequence: TGTGCCAGCTCGCTCGACAGGGGGCTTTACAATGAGCAGTTCTTC.